This is a list of T cell receptor beta chains from one sample in a study of blood T cell repertoires in COVID-19. Using immunoSEQ multiplex PCR, the repertoire was profiled, and TCRdb retains in-frame clones only, with some absent. The sample carries about 55,000 clones, roughly four fifths recorded once. Sequencing was done on a sample of peripheral blood. All receptors come from a woman aged 55-69 years with acute or convalescent COVID-19. CDR3s include the opening cysteine and the closing phenylalanine or tryptophan. D genes are given only for firm matches. The size of a clone is reported for some rows only, either as once, few or many, or as a class for expanded clones.

abundance,d_gene,v_gene,j_gene,CDR3aa,CDR3nt
.,.,TRBV28,TRBJ1-2,CASSLNSYGYTF,TGTGCCAGCAGTTTAAACTCCTATGGCTACACCTTC
once,TRBD1,TRBV12-3/TRBV12-4,TRBJ2-1,CASSPGQGYEQFF,TGTGCCAGCAGCCCGGGACAGGGCTATGAGCAGTTCTTC
.,.,TRBV18,TRBJ1-2,CASSPPTRDGYTF,TGTGCCAGCTCACCACCGACACGAGATGGCTACACCTTC
.,TRBD2,TRBV7-6,TRBJ2-5,CASSFGAGGRETQYF,TGTGCCAGCAGCTTCGGCGCGGGAGGGAGGGAGACCCAGTACTTC
.,.,TRBV5-1,TRBJ1-4,CASSLGRATNEKLFF,TGCGCCAGCAGCTTGGGCAGGGCAACTAATGAAAAACTGTTTTTT
.,TRBD1,TRBV3-1/TRBV3-2,TRBJ1-5,CASSHSTGENQPQHF,TGTGCCAGCAGCCATTCCACAGGGGAAAATCAGCCCCAGCATTTT
.,TRBD1,TRBV30,TRBJ2-6,CAWKTTGQGANVLTF,TGTGCCTGGAAAACGACAGGGCAAGGGGCCAACGTCCTGACTTTC
.,TRBD1,TRBV19,TRBJ1-5,CASNRQGWFGQPQHF,TGTGCCAGTAACCGACAGGGGTGGTTTGGTCAGCCCCAGCATTTT
.,TRBD1,TRBV7-9,TRBJ1-1,CASSPTGGGTEAFF,TGTGCCAGCAGCCCGACAGGGGGTGGCACTGAAGCTTTCTTT
.,TRBD1,TRBV29-1,TRBJ2-7,CSVARRDRGYEQYF,TGCAGCGTTGCCCGTCGGGACAGGGGCTACGAGCAGTACTTC
few,TRBD2,TRBV11-2,TRBJ2-7,CASSFSLPEGREVYYEQYF,TGTGCCAGCAGTTTCTCCCTGCCCGAGGGGCGGGAGGTATACTACGAGCAGTACTTC
.,.,TRBV19,TRBJ2-6,CASSIRGDSGANVLTF,TGTGCCAGTAGTATCCGGGGAGATTCTGGGGCCAACGTCCTGACTTTC
.,TRBD1,TRBV9,TRBJ1-2,CASTPGTDFYGYTF,TGTGCCAGCACCCCCGGGACAGACTTCTATGGCTACACCTTC